One sample yielded the 20 T cell receptor beta chains listed below, sequenced in a study of T cell clonality in common variable immunodeficiency. The method was immunoSEQ multiplex PCR; TCRdb's version includes in-frame clones alone and lacks a portion of them. The specimen has about 60,000 clones, none found just once. The specimen sequenced was peripheral blood mononuclear cells. The receptors here all came from a person aged 18 to 75 in good health.

This clone came up many times. The DNA ends 3 residues before the CDR3 does, and the rest of the CDR3 is filled in from the germline J gene. This sequence joins TRBV7-9 and TRBJ2-5; the match to TRBD2 covers 11 bases. Losses at the gene ends were 4 bases for V and 4 bases for J; bases not matched to a gene: 5. CDR3 length: 15 residues. Germline V gene lookup returns CDR1 SEHNR and CDR2 FQNEAQ (reference sequence). CDR3 amino acids: CASSSFGLAGETQYF. The sequenced CDR3 bases are TGTGCCAGCAGCTCCTTTGGACTAGCGGGAGAGACC.

At least ten counts were recorded for this clone. The read finishes 3 residues shy of the CDR3 end, and the germline J gene is used to complete it. The genes are TRBV20-1 and TRBJ1-5; 9 nucleotides align to TRBD1. Germline assignment: CDR1 DFQATT and CDR2 SNEGSKA (reference sequence). V lost 3 bases, J lost 6 bases, and 6 bases stayed unmatched. This CDR3 has 14 amino acids. The CDR3 spells CSARGQGKGQPQHF. CDR3 bases read: TGCAGTGCTAGGGGACAGGGAAAGGGTCAGCCC.

A word on this clone: The CDR3 end falls 3 residues outside the read, so it is completed with the germline J gene. V and J are TRBV2 and TRBJ2-1, with TRBD2 matching 14 bases. The CDR3 covers 16 residues. Germline loops: CDR1 SNHLY, CDR2 FYNNEI. V gave up 4 bases and J gave up 4 bases; unmatched junction bases: 3. Partial CDR3 DNA: TGTGCCAGCAGTGGACTAGCGGGAGGGCCTTACAATGAG. Amino acids: CASSGLAGGPYNE. The whole CDR3 protein is CASSGLAGGPYNEQFF.

This clone was counted at least ten times. With the read ending 3 residues before the CDR3 end, the germline J gene is used to fill in that end. This chain uses TRBV12-3 or TRBV12-4 with TRBJ1-6; a weak D match, TRBD1 (6 bases). V lost 6 bases, J lost 10 bases, and 16 bases lay in between. The CDR3 loop spans 14 amino acids. CDR3 DNA (partial): TGTGCCAGCAGCACTCGGACAGTTCCATCACCC. This codes for CASSTRTVPSP. The complete CDR3 protein is CASSTRTVPSPLHF.

This clone has ten or more counts. The read ends 3 residues early relative to the CDR3; the germline J gene fills the gap. The J gene is TRBJ2-4, the V gene TRBV18; 7 bases line up with TRBD1. Germline V gene data show CDR1 as KGHSH and CDR2 as LQKENI. The CDR3 totals 16 residues. J was trimmed by 0 bases and V by 0 bases; bases with no gene match: 2. Incomplete CDR3 DNA: TGTGCCAGCTCACCACCGGACAGGCTAGCCAAAAACATT. This sequence encodes CASSPPDRLAKNI. The entire CDR3 sequence reads CASSPPDRLAKNIQYF.

There are many counts of this clone. Read coverage stops 3 residues before the CDR3 terminus; the germline J gene supplies the remainder. The V gene is TRBV2, the J gene TRBJ2-2; TRBD2 matches 13 bases. The CDR3 has 16 residues. The ends lost 6 bases at V and 6 bases at J; junction bases unmatched: 7. Per germline, CDR1 SNHLY and CDR2 FYNNEI. CDR3 DNA (partial): TGTGCCAGCAGGAGGACTAGCGGGAGCTACGCCGGGGAG. As protein: CASRRTSGSYAGE. The full-length CDR3 reads as CASRRTSGSYAGELFF.

This clone was seen many times. Sequencing ends 3 residues short of the CDR3 end; the germline J gene provides the rest. This sequence joins TRBV18 and TRBJ1-2, with D hard to call. Germline V gene data show CDR1 as KGHSH and CDR2 as LQKENI. The length of the CDR3 is 14 residues. The sequenced part of the CDR3 DNA is TGTGCCAGCTCATCCCCCCCGGCAGGCGAAGGC. Protein product: CASSSPPAGEG. The CDR3 as a whole reads CASSSPPAGEGYTF.

This clone was observed many times. Sequencing ends 3 residues short of the CDR3 end; the germline J gene provides the rest. The chain couples TRBV18 to TRBJ1-1, with D uncertain. Germline CDR1 KGHSH, CDR2 LQKENI. This CDR3 has 13 amino acids. Trimming shortened V by 1 base and J by 3 bases, and 6 bases separated the two germline ends. CDR3 DNA, as far as it was read: TGTGCCAGCTCACCACTGAGGGACACTGAA. Amino acids: CASSPLRDTE. The CDR3 in full is CASSPLRDTEAFF.

This clone was counted many times. The junction and the germline gene differ at one end; a read error may be behind it. The CDR3 extends 3 residues past the end of the read, so its final part is completed from the germline J gene. This chain uses TRBV7-7 with TRBJ2-5; 11 positions match TRBD2. Germline V gene sequence: CDR1 SSHAT, CDR2 FNYEAQ (reference sequence). CDR3 length: 14 amino acids. The CDR3 here is CASSIGLAGETQYF. The part of the CDR3 DNA that was read is TGTGCTAGCAGCATTGGACTAGCGGGAGAGACC.

As to this clone: The read finishes 3 residues shy of the CDR3 end, and the germline J gene is used to complete it. This rearrangement joins TRBV11-3 to TRBJ2-7, with D hard to call. The V end lost 3 bases, the J end lost 3 bases, and 6 bases lay between the germline ends. This CDR3 is built from 12 residues. Germline V lookup: CDR1 SGHNT, CDR2 YENEEA. This CDR3 is CASSFFGYEQYF. The sequenced CDR3 bases are TGTGCCAGCAGCTTTTTCGGCTACGAG.

The sample holds many counts of this clone. The read is 3 residues too short to cover the CDR3 end, so that end is filled in from the germline J gene. This sequence joins TRBV10-3 and TRBJ2-2; the D gene is possibly TRBD2 (5 bases). In germline, CDR1 is ENHRY, CDR2 SYGVKD. This CDR3 is built from 17 residues. The V gene lost 6 bases and the J gene lost 4 bases, with 21 bases spanning the gap. The part of the CDR3 DNA that was read is TGTGCCATCAGAACGCACCCTAGCAGGACCTCCACCGGGGAG. It yields the protein CAIRTHPSRTSTGE. From start to end, the CDR3 is CAIRTHPSRTSTGELFF.

Many counts were recorded for this clone. The read ends 3 residues shy of where the CDR3 ends; the end is completed using the germline J gene. V usage is TRBV28 and J usage is TRBJ2-7, with TRBD1 matching over 8 bases. The CDR3 consists of 13 residues. The V and J ends lost 2 bases and 6 bases, in that order; junction bases with no gene match: 3. CDR1 and CDR2 from the germline V gene are MDHEN and SYDVKM. CDR3 DNA (partial): TGTGCCAGCAGTTTACCGGGGACAGGCGAG. As protein: CASSLPGTGE. The whole CDR3 sequence is CASSLPGTGEQYF.

This clone was recorded many times. The read comes to an end 3 residues before the CDR3 does, leaving the germline J gene to fill in the end. The chain links TRBV20-1 to TRBJ2-6; D unclear. Trimming stripped 6 bases from V and 3 bases from J, with 12 bases between. The CDR3 length is 14 residues. The germline V gene has CDR1 DFQATT and CDR2 SNEGSKA (reference sequence). CDR3 residues: CSAPPRYGANVLTF. The DNA read from the CDR3 is TGCAGTGCCCCCCCTCGTTATGGGGCCAACGTC.

As for this clone: The read halts 3 residues ahead of the CDR3 end, with the missing end drawn from the germline J gene. The genes are TRBV2 and TRBJ2-5, with D perhaps TRBD2 (5 bases). The CDR3 totals 17 residues. Trimming took off 5 bases at V and 0 bases at J, with 19 bases between the two ends. The V gene's germline CDR1 is SNHLY and CDR2 FYNNEI. The covered CDR3 bases are TGTGCCAGCAGTTTAAACGAGCTAGCCCATAACCAAGAGACC. It yields the protein CASSLNELAHNQET. The full CDR3 reads CASSLNELAHNQETQYF.

This clone was observed at least ten times. The missing CDR3 end, 3 residues past where the read stops, is filled in from the germline J gene. V and J are TRBV28 and TRBJ2-7; TRBD2 aligns across 8 bases. Unmatched junction bases numbered 6, after V lost 2 bases and J lost 3 bases. The CDR3 runs to 15 residues. Germline assignment: CDR1 MDHEN and CDR2 SYDVKM. The CDR3 spells CASSLVAGSIYEQYF. CDR3 DNA (partial): TGTGCCAGCAGTTTAGTAGCGGGATCGATCTACGAG. Together with reference TRBV28 and TRBJ2-7, the CDR3 gives the full variable domain: DVKVTQSSRYLVKRTGEKVFLECVQDMDHENMFWYRQDPGLGLRLIYFSYDVKMKEKGDIPEGYSVSREKKERFSLILESASTNQTSMYLCASSLVAGSIYEQYFGPGTRLTVT.

This clone was counted at least ten times. The read stops 3 residues short of the end of the CDR3; the missing end is completed from the germline J gene. J is TRBJ1-4 and V is TRBV5-6; 10 bases align to TRBD1. V shed 5 bases and J 8 bases; nucleotides not matched to a gene: 3. The CDR3 runs 13 residues. Germline CDR1 reads SGHDT; CDR2 reads YYEEEE. CDR3 protein: CASSWDRGEKLFF. The part of the CDR3 DNA that was read is TGTGCCAGCAGTTGGGACAGGGGCGAAAAA.

This clone appeared many times. Read coverage stops 3 residues before the CDR3 terminus; the germline J gene supplies the remainder. The chain links TRBV7-2 to TRBJ2-2; 10 bases agree with TRBD1. The germline V gene encodes CDR1 SGHTA and CDR2 FQGNSA. V dropped 5 bases and J dropped 4; count of bases not matched to a gene: 1. The CDR3 covers 14 residues. CDR3 sequence: CASSRQGATGELFF. CDR3 bases read: TGTGCCAGCAGCCGACAGGGGGCCACCGGGGAG.

At least ten counts were recorded for this clone. The CDR3 DNA, read in part, is TGCAGTGCTAGAACCCCCGGGGGGCGAGAGACC. Protein: CSARTPGGRET. The entire CDR3 protein is CSARTPGGRETQYF. V and J are TRBV20-1 and TRBJ2-5; the D gene is possibly TRBD2 (7 bases). From the germline J gene comes the end of the CDR3, since the read stops 3 residues before it. Germline V gene data show CDR1 as DFQATT and CDR2 as SNEGSKA (reference sequence). The germline V and J ends were trimmed by 2 bases and 4 bases, with 14 bases remaining between them. The CDR3 spans 14 residues.

This clone was recorded at least ten times. The read ends 3 residues shy of where the CDR3 ends; the end is completed using the germline J gene. The V call is TRBV6-4, the J call TRBJ2-3, with 10 bases identical to TRBD1. The CDR3 sequence is 14 residues long. Germline V gene data show CDR1 as MRHNA and CDR2 as SNTAGT. Trimming cost V 2 bases and J 4 bases; bases outside gene matches: 0. The CDR3 is CASSDGQGADTQYF. The part of the CDR3 DNA that was read is TGTGCCAGCAGTGACGGACAGGGGGCAGATACG.

This clone was recorded at least ten times. Read sequence stops 3 residues before the CDR3 end, and the germline J gene provides the missing end. V is TRBV28 and J is TRBJ1-4, with D perhaps TRBD1 (5 bases). Germline V lookup: CDR1 MDHEN, CDR2 SYDVKM. Trimming left V 3 bases short and J 0 bases short, with 14 bases between. The CDR3 runs to 17 residues. The CDR3 DNA, read in part, is TGTGCCAGCAGTTTGGGGGGGGGTTCATCAACTAATGAAAAA. Translating gives CASSLGGGSSTNEK. The full CDR3 is CASSLGGGSSTNEKLFF.